The sequence of this T cell receptor (beta chain) was determined in a study of cytomegalovirus exposure and HLA in healthy donors. The germline gives CDR1 SGHDN, CDR2 FVKESK. This CDR3 is built from 15 residues. The V end was cut by 4 bases, the J end by 0 bases, with 10 bases between. The assay was immunoSEQ multiplex PCR, and TCRdb's table has in-frame clones only and misses some. The data hold more than 250,000 clones, with 70% to 90% observed a single time. This clone was recorded only once. The rearrangement uses TRBV14 and TRBJ1-5; D might be TRBD1 (5 bases). The material sequenced was PBMCs. This receptor was obtained from a woman under 30 in good health and CMV-seronegative. The CDR3 loop is CASSPPGGSNQPQHF. For the CDR3, the DNA is TGTGCCAGCAGCCCCCCGGGGGGTAGCAATCAGCCCCAGCATTTT.